This entry lists 3 T cell receptor beta chains sequenced from one sample in a study of T cells in Graves' hyperthyroidism and ophthalmopathy. Amplification targeted TCR beta CDR3 regions from RNA transcripts. HTBI primers were the set used in a first-round RT-PCR of the TCR CDR3. TCRdb recomputed calls from the multiplex PCR reads with MiXCR, one row per CDR3 protein. The data show hundreds of thousands of distinct CDR3 sequences, approximately 15% seen once. The sample taken for sequencing was blood. The receptors derive from a woman aged 40-49 years with Graves' ophthalmopathy.

This clonotype was observed at least ten times. The CDR3 sequence is CASSLDGNTDTQYF. CDR3 DNA sequence: TGTGCCAGCAGCTTAGACGGGAACACAGATACGCAGTATTTT. The rearrangement links TRBV7-3 to TRBJ2-3, with a tentative D call TRBD2 (5 bases). Trimming cost V 2 bases and J 2 bases, with 8 bases left between them. From germline, CDR1 is SGHTA and CDR2 FQGTGA. This CDR3 comprises 14 residues.

This clonotype was seen at least ten times. The chain has TRBV5-1 and TRBJ1-5; tentative D call: TRBD1 (5 bases). From germline, CDR1 is SGHRS and CDR2 YFSETQ. V dropped 4 bases and J dropped 11 bases, with 19 bases sitting between them. The CDR3 is made up of 14 amino acids. As DNA, the CDR3 is TGCGCCAGCAGCCCGGACACCGGGTCTACAGCCCAGCATTTT. Its protein is CASSPDTGSTAQHF.

There are a few counts of this clonotype. In DNA form, the CDR3 reads TGTGCCAGTAGTATTTCGAGCGGGAGGGCCTCAAACGAGCAGTACTTC. It translates to CASSISSGRASNEQYF. The chain uses TRBV19 and TRBJ2-7; 10 nucleotides align to TRBD2. Germline values: CDR1 LNHDA, CDR2 SQIVND (reference sequence). This CDR3 contains 16 residues. The J segment lost 5 bases and the V segment lost 3 bases, leaving 10 bases of the junction unmatched.